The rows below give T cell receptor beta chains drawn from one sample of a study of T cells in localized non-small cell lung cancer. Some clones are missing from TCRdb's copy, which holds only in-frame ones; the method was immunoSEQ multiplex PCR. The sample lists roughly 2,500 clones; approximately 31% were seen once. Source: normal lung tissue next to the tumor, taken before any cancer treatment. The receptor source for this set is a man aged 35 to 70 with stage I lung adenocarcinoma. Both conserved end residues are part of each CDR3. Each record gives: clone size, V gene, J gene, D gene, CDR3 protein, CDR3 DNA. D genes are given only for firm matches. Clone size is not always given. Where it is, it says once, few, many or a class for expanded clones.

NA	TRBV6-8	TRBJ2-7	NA	CASHGQLYEQYF	TGTGCCAGCCACGGACAGCTCTACGAGCAGTACTTC
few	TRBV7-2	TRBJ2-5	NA	CASSFLGEETQYF	TGTGCCAGCAGCTTCCTCGGGGAAGAGACCCAGTACTTC
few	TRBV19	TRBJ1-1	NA	CASSIVSGGTEAFF	TGTGCCAGTAGTATAGTCAGTGGGGGCACTGAAGCTTTCTTT
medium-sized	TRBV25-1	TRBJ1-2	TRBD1	CASRRTGSYGYTF	TGTGCCAGCAGGAGGACAGGGAGCTATGGCTACACCTTC
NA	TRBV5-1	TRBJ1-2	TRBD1	CASSLGDRAHGYTF	TGCGCCAGCAGCTTGGGGGACAGGGCCCATGGCTACACCTTC
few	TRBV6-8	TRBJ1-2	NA	CASTRGPGLYGYTF	TGTGCCAGCACTCGCGGGCCAGGACTCTATGGCTACACCTTC
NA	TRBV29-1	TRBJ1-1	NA	CSVLPNSNTEAFF	TGCAGCGTTCTTCCCAACAGTAACACTGAAGCTTTCTTT
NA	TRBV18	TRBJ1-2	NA	CASSPPNRAHYGYTF	TGTGCCAGCTCACCCCCGAACAGGGCTCACTATGGCTACACCTTC
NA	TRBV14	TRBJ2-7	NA	CASSPLPPEQYF	TGTGCCAGCAGTCCCCTGCCGCCCGAGCAGTACTTC
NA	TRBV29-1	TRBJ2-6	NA	CSVNVGANVLTF	TGCAGCGTGAACGTGGGGGCCAACGTCCTGACTTTC
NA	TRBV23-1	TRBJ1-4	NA	CASTPGSGWRAPEKLFF	TGCGCCAGCACCCCCGGCAGCGGGTGGAGGGCTCCGGAGAAACTGTTTTTT
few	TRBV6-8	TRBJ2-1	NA	CASSEEVPYNEQFF	TGTGCCAGCAGTGAGGAGGTCCCCTACAATGAGCAGTTCTTC
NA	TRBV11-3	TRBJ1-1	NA	CASSSPRTANTEAFF	TGTGCCAGCAGCTCTCCCCGGACAGCTAACACTGAAGCTTTCTTT
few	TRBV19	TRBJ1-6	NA	CASSMGYSPLHF	TGTGCCAGTAGTATGGGTTATTCACCCCTCCACTTT
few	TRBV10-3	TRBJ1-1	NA	CAISEVSGNTEAFF	TGTGCCATCAGTGAGGTCTCGGGGAACACTGAAGCTTTCTTT
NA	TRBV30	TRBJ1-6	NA	CAWKRAAGSPLHF	TGTGCCTGGAAAAGGGCTGCGGGTTCACCCCTCCACTTT
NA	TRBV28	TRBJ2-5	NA	CASTEYAETQYF	TGTGCCAGCACCGAATATGCGGAGACCCAGTACTTC
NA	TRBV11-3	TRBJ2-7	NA	CASSLGSGTYEQYF	TGTGCCAGCAGCTTAGGATCGGGAACCTACGAGCAGTACTTC